Below are 16 T cell receptor beta chains sequenced from a single sample in a study of beta chain features in type 1 diabetes. Of the isolated RNA, all was reverse transcribed, and so the sequenced material was expressed TCRB transcripts. The method was immunoSEQ multiplex PCR; TCRdb's version includes in-frame clones alone and lacks a portion of them. Of about half a million clones in the sample, 11% are singletons; the top ten hold 0.035% to 0.05%. The sequencing sample was made of naive CD4+ T cells from blood. The source is a young woman in good health.

This clone has a handful of counts. The V call is TRBV28, the J call TRBJ2-7; D may be TRBD2 (5 bases). The CDR3 loop spans 18 amino acids. The germline V gene has CDR1 MDHEN and CDR2 SYDVKM. V was pared by 3 bases and J by 0 bases, with 21 bases between. The CDR3 sequence: CASSLYYGNRASSYEQYV. The CDR3 coding sequence is TGTGCCAGCAGTTTGTATTACGGGAATAGGGCTAGCTCCTACGAGCAGTACGTC.

CDR3 region: CASTDSLSEKLFF. As DNA, the CDR3 is TGTGCCAGCACCGACAGCCTGAGTGAAAAACTGTTTTTT. This chain joins TRBV6-4 and TRBJ1-4; maybe TRBD1 (5 bases). Germline V gives CDR1 MRHNA, CDR2 SNTAGT. There are 13 residues in the CDR3. Trimming took off 7 bases at V and 7 bases at J, with 13 bases between the two ends.

In this sample, this clone turned up a few times. V and J are TRBV30 and TRBJ2-3; 10 positions agree with TRBD1. Germline CDR1 reads GTSNPN; CDR2 reads SVGIG (reference sequence). The CDR3 totals 20 residues. V was clipped by 2 bases and J by 6 bases; unmatched bases: 23. The CDR3 nucleotides read TGTGCCTGGAGTCATACCTACCATCGACAGGGGGCTATAAGGGACGATACGCAGTATTTT. This codes for CAWSHTYHRQGAIRDDTQYF.

This clone was detected only a few times. The chain uses TRBV5-1 and TRBJ1-4; D remains ambiguous. Trimming left V 0 bases short and J 0 bases short, with 3 bases between. CDR1 and CDR2 (germline): SGHRS, YFSETQ. This CDR3 spans 14 amino acids. The CDR3 DNA reads as TGCGCCAGCAGCTTGGATTCAACTAATGAAAAACTGTTTTTT. Protein: CASSLDSTNEKLFF.

This chain links TRBV4-1 with TRBJ2-3; 9 bases map to TRBD2. CDR1 is MGHRA and CDR2 is YSYEKL in the germline V gene. The CDR3 has 15 residues. Germline trimming cut 4 bases from V and 6 bases from J; bases unmatched to any gene: 8. The CDR3 bases are TGCGCCAGCAGCCTCCTAGGACTAGCGTCCGATACGCAGTATTTT. Translation gives CASSLLGLASDTQYF.

This clone was recorded a few times. This chain joins TRBV7-2 and TRBJ2-4; D may be TRBD1 or TRBD2 (5 bases each). This CDR3 contains 15 residues. V was clipped by 5 bases and J by 8 bases, with 19 bases between them. Germline V lookup: CDR1 SGHTA, CDR2 FQGNSA. CDR3 coding DNA: TGTGCCAGCAGCCGAAACACGGGACCCGGGGACATTCAGTACTTC. This gives the protein CASSRNTGPGDIQYF.

Many counts were recorded for this clone. This chain uses TRBV29-1 with TRBJ2-5, with D unresolved. V lost 4 bases, J lost 4 bases, and 7 bases lay in between. The CDR3 covers 11 residues. The germline V gene encodes CDR1 SQVTM and CDR2 ANQGSEA. The CDR3 reads CSVAESETQYF. CDR3 nucleotide sequence: TGCAGCGTTGCCGAATCAGAGACCCAGTACTTC. Full variable domain (outside the CDR3, taken from reference TRBV29-1 and TRBJ2-5): SAVISQKPSRDICQRGTSLTIQCQVDSQVTMMFWYRQQPGQSLTLIATANQGSEATYESGFVIDKFPISRPNLTFSTLTVSNMSPEDSSIYLCSVAESETQYFGPGTRLLVL.

As concerns this clone: The same CDR3 arises from other DNA sequences in this sample as well. The V gene is TRBV30, the J gene TRBJ1-2; D is unclear. CDR1 is GTSNPN and CDR2 is SVGIG in the germline V gene (reference sequence). CDR3 size: 12 residues. Trimming cost V 0 bases and J 8 bases, with 10 bases left between them. In DNA, the CDR3 is TGTGCCTGGAGTGTTGGAGGGTTGGGCTACACCTTC. It translates to CAWSVGGLGYTF. Full variable domain (remainder filled in from reference TRBV30 and TRBJ1-2): SQTIHQWPATLVQPVGSPLSLECTVEGTSNPNLYWYRQAAGRGLQLLFYSVGIGQISSEVPQNLSASRPQDRQFILSSKKLLLSDSGFYLCAWSVGGLGYTFGSGTRLTVV.

This clone was observed once. The chain couples TRBV15 to TRBJ2-1; D ambiguous. V was clipped by 0 bases and J by 9 bases, with 12 bases between them. Germline V gene data show CDR1 as LNHNV and CDR2 as YYDKDF (reference sequence). The CDR3 spans 14 residues. The CDR3 spells CATSRDRAWGEQFF. The CDR3 region has the DNA TGTGCCACCAGCAGAGATCGAGCATGGGGTGAGCAGTTCTTC.

This clone was observed a handful of times. The J gene is TRBJ2-3, the V gene TRBV7-9; possibly TRBD2 for D (5 bases). V was clipped by 4 bases and J by 2 bases, with 16 bases between them. Germline V gene lookup returns CDR1 SEHNR and CDR2 FQNEAQ (reference sequence). This CDR3 is 16 amino acids long. CDR3 protein: CASSYRRGINTDTQYF. The CDR3 nucleotides are TGTGCCAGCAGCTACCGCCGGGGTATAAACACAGATACGCAGTATTTT.

This chain connects TRBV5-1 to TRBJ1-4; D is undetermined. Germline values: CDR1 SGHRS, CDR2 YFSETQ. The CDR3 is made up of 13 amino acids. Trimming removed 4 bases at V and 5 bases at J, with 9 bases between. The CDR3 is CASSRGRNEKLFF. DNA of the CDR3: TGCGCCAGCAGCCGAGGACGAAATGAAAAACTGTTTTTT.

The rearrangement joins TRBV7-9 to TRBJ1-3; 8 bases fit TRBD1. V gave up 5 bases and J gave up 2 bases; unmatched junction bases: 5. Germline CDR1 is SEHNR and CDR2 is FQNEAQ (reference sequence). This CDR3 is built from 15 residues. CDR3 DNA sequence: TGTGCCAGCAGCGGACAGGGCTTAACTGGAAACACCATATATTTT. Residues: CASSGQGLTGNTIYF.

This sequence joins TRBV25-1 and TRBJ2-5; TRBD2 is a possible D gene (6 bases). This CDR3 is built from 13 residues. Germline V CDR1 and CDR2: MGHDK, SYGVNS. Deletions cut 2 bases from V and 4 bases from J, with 8 bases between. Here the CDR3 reads CASSERGGETQYF. CDR3 nucleotides: TGTGCCAGCAGTGAACGGGGAGGAGAGACCCAGTACTTC.

The chain has TRBV25-1 and TRBJ2-2; tentative D call: TRBD1 (5 bases). Trimming shortened V by 5 bases and J by 0 bases, and 7 bases separated the two germline ends. From germline, CDR1 is MGHDK and CDR2 SYGVNS. This CDR3 comprises 14 residues. The DNA for the CDR3 is TGTGCCAGCAGTAAAGGGGCGAACACCGGGGAGCTGTTTTTT. Amino acid sequence: CASSKGANTGELFF.

In this sample, this clone turned up a few times. V gene TRBV5-1 combines with J gene TRBJ1-2; D ambiguous. Germline CDR1 and CDR2: SGHRS and YFSETQ. Trimming took off 1 base at V and 0 bases at J, with 10 bases between the two ends. This CDR3 has 15 residues. CDR3 bases: TGCGCCAGCAGCTTGACAGCCATAGCTAACTATGGCTACACCTTC. Translation: CASSLTAIANYGYTF.

The V and J genes are TRBV27 and TRBJ2-4; D not certain. This CDR3 comprises 13 residues. With 6 bases removed from V and 5 bases from J, the gap between germline ends came to 11 bases. The germline CDR1 and CDR2 sequences are MNHEY and SMNVEV (reference sequence). For the CDR3, the DNA is TGTGCCAGCAGCCCTCGTACTGAAAACATTCAGTACTTC. Protein: CASSPRTENIQYF.